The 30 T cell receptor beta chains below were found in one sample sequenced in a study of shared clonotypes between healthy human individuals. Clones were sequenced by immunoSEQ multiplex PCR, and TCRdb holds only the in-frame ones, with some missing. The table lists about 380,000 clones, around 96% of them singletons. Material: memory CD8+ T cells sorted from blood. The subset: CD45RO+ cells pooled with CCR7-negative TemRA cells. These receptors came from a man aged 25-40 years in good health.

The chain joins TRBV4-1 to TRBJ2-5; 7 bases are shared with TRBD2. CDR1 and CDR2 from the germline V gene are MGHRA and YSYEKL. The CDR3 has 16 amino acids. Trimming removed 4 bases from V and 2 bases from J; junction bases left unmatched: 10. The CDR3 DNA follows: TGCGCCAGCAGCCCGGGGACTAACCGGGATCAAGAGACCCAGTACTTC. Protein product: CASSPGTNRDQETQYF.

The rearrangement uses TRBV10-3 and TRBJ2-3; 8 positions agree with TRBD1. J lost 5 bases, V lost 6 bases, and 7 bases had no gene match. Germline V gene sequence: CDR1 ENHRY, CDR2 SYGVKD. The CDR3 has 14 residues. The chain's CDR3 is CAISRTGMIDTQYF. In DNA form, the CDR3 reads TGTGCCATCAGCAGGACAGGGATGATAGATACGCAGTATTTT.

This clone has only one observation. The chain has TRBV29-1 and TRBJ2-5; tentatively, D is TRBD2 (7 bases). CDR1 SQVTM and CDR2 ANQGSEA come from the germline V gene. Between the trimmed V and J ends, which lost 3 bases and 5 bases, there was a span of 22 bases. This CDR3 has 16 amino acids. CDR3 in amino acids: CSVEGGSAGAPETQYF. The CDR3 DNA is TGCAGCGTTGAGGGGGGCTCGGCGGGAGCTCCGGAGACCCAGTACTTC.

DNA of the CDR3: TGTGCCAGCAGCTGGGGTCCTAGCGGGGCTTACAATGAGCAGTTCTTC. Amino acids: CASSWGPSGAYNEQFF. This chain connects TRBV7-2 to TRBJ2-1; 9 nucleotides line up with TRBD2. CDR1 is SGHTA and CDR2 is FQGNSA in the germline V gene. The CDR3 is 16 residues long. V was pared by 4 bases and J by 4 bases, with 8 bases of the junction left unmatched.

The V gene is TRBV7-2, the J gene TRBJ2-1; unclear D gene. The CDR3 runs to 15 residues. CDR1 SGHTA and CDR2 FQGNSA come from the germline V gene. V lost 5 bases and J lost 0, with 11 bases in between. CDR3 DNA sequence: TGTGCCAGCAGCGCCACCAGTACCTCCTACAATGAGCAGTTCTTC. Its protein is CASSATSTSYNEQFF. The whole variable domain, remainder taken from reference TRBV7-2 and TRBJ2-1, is GAGVSQSPSNKVTEKGKDVELRCDPISGHTALYWYRQSLGQGLEFLIYFQGNSAPDKSGLPSDRFSAERTGGSVSTLTIQRTQQEDSAVYLCASSATSTSYNEQFFGPGTRLTVL.

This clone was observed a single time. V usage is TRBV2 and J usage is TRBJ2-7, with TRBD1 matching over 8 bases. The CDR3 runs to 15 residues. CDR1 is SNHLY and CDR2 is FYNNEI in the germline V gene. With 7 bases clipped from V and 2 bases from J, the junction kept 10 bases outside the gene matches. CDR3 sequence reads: CASNSGQGNPYEQYF. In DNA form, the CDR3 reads TGTGCCAGCAATAGTGGACAGGGAAATCCCTACGAGCAGTACTTC.

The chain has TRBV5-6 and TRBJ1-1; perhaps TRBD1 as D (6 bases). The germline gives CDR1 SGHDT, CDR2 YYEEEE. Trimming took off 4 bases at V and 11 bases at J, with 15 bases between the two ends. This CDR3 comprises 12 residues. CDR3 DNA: TGTGCCAGCAGCAGGGGGGTAGACAGTGCTTTCTTT. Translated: CASSRGVDSAFF.

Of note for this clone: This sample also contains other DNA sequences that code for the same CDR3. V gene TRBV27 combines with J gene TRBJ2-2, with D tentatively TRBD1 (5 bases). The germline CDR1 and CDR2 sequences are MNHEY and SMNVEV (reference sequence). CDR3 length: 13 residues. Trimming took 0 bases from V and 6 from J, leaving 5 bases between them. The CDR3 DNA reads TGTGCCAGCAGTTTATCGGGGCCCGGGGAGCTGTTTTTT. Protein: CASSLSGPGELFF.

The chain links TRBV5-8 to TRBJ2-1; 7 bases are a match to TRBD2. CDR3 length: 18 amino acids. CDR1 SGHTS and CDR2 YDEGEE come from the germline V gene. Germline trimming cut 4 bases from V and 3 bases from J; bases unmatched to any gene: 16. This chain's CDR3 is CASSPGLDGNGDYNEQFF. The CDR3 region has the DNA TGTGCCAGCAGCCCAGGACTAGATGGGAACGGGGACTACAATGAGCAGTTCTTC.

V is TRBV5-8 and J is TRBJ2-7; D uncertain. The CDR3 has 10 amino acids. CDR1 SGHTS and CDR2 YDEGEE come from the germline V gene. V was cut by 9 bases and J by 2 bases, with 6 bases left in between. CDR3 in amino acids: CATQTYEQYF. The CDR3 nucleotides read TGTGCCACCCAAACCTACGAGCAGTACTTC.

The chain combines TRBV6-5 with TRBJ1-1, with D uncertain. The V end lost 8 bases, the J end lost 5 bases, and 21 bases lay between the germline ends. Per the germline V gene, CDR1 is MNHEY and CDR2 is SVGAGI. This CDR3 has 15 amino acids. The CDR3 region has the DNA TGTGCCAGCCAAGGGCTGACCATGGGGAAAACTGAAGCTTTCTTT. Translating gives CASQGLTMGKTEAFF.

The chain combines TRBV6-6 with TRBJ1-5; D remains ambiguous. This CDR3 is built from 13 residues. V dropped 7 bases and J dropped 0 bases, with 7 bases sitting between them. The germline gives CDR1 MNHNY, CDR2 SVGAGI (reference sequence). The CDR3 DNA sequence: TGTGCCAGCACGAGGGATAGCAATCAGCCCCAGCATTTT. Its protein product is CASTRDSNQPQHF.

The CDR3 DNA is TGTGCCAGCAGTGAAGCGGGAGTGGCTACGCAGTATTTT. The encoded protein is CASSEAGVATQYF. This chain links TRBV2 with TRBJ2-3; weak D call: TRBD2 (5 bases). The CDR3 extends over 13 amino acids. The germline gives CDR1 SNHLY, CDR2 FYNNEI. Deletions cut 0 bases from V and 8 bases from J, with 9 bases between.

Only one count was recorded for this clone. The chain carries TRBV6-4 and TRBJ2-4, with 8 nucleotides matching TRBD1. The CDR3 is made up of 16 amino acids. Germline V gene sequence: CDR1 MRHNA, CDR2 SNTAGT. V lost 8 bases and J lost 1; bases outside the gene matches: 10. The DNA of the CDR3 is TGTGCCAGCCCCGGACAGGGAAAGAGGGCCAAAAACATTCAGTACTTC. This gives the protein CASPGQGKRAKNIQYF.

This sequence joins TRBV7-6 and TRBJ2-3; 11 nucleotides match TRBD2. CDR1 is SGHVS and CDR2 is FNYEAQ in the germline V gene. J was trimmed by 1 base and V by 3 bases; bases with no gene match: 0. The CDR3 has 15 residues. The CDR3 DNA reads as TGTGCCAGCAGCTTTAGCGGGAGGGGCACAGATACGCAGTATTTT. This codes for CASSFSGRGTDTQYF. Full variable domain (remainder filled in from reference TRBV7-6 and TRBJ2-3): GAGVSQSPRYKVTKRGQDVALRCDPISGHVSLYWYRQALGQGPEFLTYFNYEAQQDKSGLPNDRFSAERPEGSISTLTIQRTEQRDSAMYRCASSFSGRGTDTQYFGPGTRLTVL.

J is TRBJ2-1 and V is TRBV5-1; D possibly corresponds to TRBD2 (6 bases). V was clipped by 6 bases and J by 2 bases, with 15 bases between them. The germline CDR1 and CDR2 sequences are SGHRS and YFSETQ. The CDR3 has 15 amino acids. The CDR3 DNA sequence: TGCGCCAGCATGGGCTTAGCGGATACCTACAATGAGCAGTTCTTC. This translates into CASMGLADTYNEQFF.

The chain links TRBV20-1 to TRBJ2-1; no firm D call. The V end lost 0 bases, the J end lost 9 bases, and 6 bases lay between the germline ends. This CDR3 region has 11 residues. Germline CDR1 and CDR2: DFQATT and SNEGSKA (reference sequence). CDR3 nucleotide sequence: TGCAGTGCTAGAGATCTCGGTGAGCAGTTCTTC. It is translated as CSARDLGEQFF.

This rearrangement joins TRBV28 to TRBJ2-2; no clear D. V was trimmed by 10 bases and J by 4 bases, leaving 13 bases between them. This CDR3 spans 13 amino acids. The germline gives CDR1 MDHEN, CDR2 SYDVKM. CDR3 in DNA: TGTGCCACCACAATCGCTGCCACCGGGGAGCTGTTTTTT. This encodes CATTIAATGELFF.

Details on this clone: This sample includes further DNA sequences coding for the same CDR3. DNA for the CDR3: TGTGCCAGCAGCTTAGGGGGCGATGGCTACACCTTC. Amino acid sequence: CASSLGGDGYTF. The chain is built from TRBV7-9 and TRBJ1-2, with D possibly matching TRBD1 (5 bases). The germline V and J ends were trimmed by 1 base and 6 bases, with 6 bases remaining between them. The CDR3 runs to 12 residues. Germline CDR1 SEHNR, CDR2 FQNEAQ (reference sequence).

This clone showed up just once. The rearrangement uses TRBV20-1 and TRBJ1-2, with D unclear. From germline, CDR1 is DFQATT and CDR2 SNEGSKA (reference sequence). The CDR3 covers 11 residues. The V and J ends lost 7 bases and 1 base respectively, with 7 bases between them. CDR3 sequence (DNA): TGCAGTGGTCTATTTAACTATGGCTACACCTTC. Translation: CSGLFNYGYTF.

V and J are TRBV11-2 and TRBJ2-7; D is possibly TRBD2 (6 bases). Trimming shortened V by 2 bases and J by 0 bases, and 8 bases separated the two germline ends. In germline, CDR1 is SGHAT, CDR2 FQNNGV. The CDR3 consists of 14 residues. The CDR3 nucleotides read TGTGCCAGCAGCTTATCTAGCGACTCCTACGAGCAGTACTTC. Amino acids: CASSLSSDSYEQYF.

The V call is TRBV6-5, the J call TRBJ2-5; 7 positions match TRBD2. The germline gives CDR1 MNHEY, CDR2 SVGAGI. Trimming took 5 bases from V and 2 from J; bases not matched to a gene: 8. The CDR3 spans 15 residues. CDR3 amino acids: CASSPPTGGQETQYF. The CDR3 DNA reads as TGTGCCAGCAGTCCCCCAACGGGGGGTCAAGAGACCCAGTACTTC.

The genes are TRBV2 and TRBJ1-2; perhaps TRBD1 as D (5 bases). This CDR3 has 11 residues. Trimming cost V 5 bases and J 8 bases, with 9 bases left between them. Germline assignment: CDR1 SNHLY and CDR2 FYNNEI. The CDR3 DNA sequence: TGTGCCAGCAGTAGGGGTGGAGGCTACACCTTC. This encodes CASSRGGGYTF.

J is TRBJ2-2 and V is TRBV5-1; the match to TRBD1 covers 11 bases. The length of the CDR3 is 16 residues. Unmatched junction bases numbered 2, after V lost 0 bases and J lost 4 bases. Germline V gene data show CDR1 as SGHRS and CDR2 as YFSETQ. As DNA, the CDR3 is TGCGCCAGCAGCTTGGGCGGGACAGGGGGCACCGGGGAGCTGTTTTTT. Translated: CASSLGGTGGTGELFF.

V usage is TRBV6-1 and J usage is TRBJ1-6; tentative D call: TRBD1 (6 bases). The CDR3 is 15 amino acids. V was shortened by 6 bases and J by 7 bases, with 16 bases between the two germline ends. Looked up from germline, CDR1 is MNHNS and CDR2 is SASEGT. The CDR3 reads CASRRSSDSNSPLHF. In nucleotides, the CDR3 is TGTGCCAGCAGAAGGAGTTCGGACAGCAATTCACCCCTCCACTTT.

CDR3 amino acids: CASSYTSGSFYEQYF. CDR3 DNA: TGTGCCAGCAGTTACACTAGCGGGAGTTTCTACGAGCAGTACTTC. The chain combines TRBV6-7 with TRBJ2-7; TRBD2 aligns across 11 bases. TRBV6-7 is designated an ORF whose function remains uncertain. Trimming removed 2 bases from V and 3 bases from J; junction bases left unmatched: 3. The CDR3 has 15 residues.

The CDR3 bases are TGTGCCTGGAGGGGTAGGGCCCCCACTGAAGAGGCTAACTATGGCTACACCTTC. Translation gives CAWRGRAPTEEANYGYTF. The chain couples TRBV30 to TRBJ1-2; D unresolved. In germline, CDR1 is GTSNPN, CDR2 SVGIG (reference sequence). Trimming stripped 3 bases from V and 0 bases from J, with 23 bases between. This CDR3 region has 18 residues.

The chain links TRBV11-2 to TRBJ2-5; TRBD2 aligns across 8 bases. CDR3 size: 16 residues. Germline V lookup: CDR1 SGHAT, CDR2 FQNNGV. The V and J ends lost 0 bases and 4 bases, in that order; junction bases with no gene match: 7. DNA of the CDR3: TGTGCCAGCAGCTTAGATGGGCGGACTAGCTTAGAGACCCAGTACTTC. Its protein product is CASSLDGRTSLETQYF.

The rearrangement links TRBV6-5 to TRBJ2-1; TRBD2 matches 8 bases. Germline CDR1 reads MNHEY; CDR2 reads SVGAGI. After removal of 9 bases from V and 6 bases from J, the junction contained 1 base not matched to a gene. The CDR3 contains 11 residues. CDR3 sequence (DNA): TGTGCCAGTAGCGGGATCAATGAGCAGTTCTTC. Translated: CASSGINEQFF.

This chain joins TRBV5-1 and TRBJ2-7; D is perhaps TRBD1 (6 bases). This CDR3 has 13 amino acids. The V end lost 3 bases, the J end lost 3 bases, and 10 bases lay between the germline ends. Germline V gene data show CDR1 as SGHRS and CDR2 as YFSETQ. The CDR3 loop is CASSWDILYEQYF. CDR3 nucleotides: TGCGCCAGCAGCTGGGACATCCTCTACGAGCAGTACTTC.